Reported below is one T cell receptor beta chain. The count of this clone is one. Its antigen remains unidentified. A much larger clone differs by one base, so this may be a read error. Receptor libraries were prepared by PCR. Sequenced using an Illumina HiSeq 4000. The TCR beta-chain CDR3 region of each patient was profiled by high-throughput sequencing. As for the original processing: The researchers built a classifier to tell apart papillary thyroid cancer patients with distant metastasis, based on CDR3 differences among clinicopathological groups. The Shannon index was used to measure repertoire diversity, and the Morisita-Horn index was used to measure how similar tumor and blood repertoires were. The raw public reads went through TCRdb reprocessing: fastp at Q25, MiXCR clone calling, in-frame beta chains kept. The V and J calls were determined by TCRdb, not by the authors. The sample contains about 12,000 clones, 32% of them found a single time. The leading ten clones occupy around 10% of the sample.

These data are taken from a study of metastatic and nonmetastatic thyroid tumors (dated by TCRdb to the early 2020s). Some background on the complete study: Repertoires were compared across peripheral blood and tumor or nodule tissue samples from malignant and benign thyroid patients.

V and J are truncated by 6 bases and 13 bases respectively, leaving an intervening sequence of 16 bases. From a lookup of the germline V gene, CDR1 and CDR2 are SGHRS and YFSETQ. The CDR3 runs 12 residues from the cysteine to the phenylalanine. Of all the DNA, just the CDR3 is kept, 36 bases in frame from base 1. Study-wide conclusions, independent of this receptor: In both blood and tumor samples, TCR beta diversity was reported to be significantly higher in malignant tumors than in benign nodules.

None of the patients had been given any treatment before thyroid surgery. Patient clinical samples collected from about 2011 to 2019 were retrospectively analysed using T-cell receptor beta sequencing. The sequence is built from TRBV5-1 and TRBJ2-2, with the D segment identity uncertain. What was sequenced was tumor tissue. The source is a female donor with papillary thyroid cancer or a benign thyroid nodule (not recorded which). Some clones in this sample may be carry-over from other donors' samples. In nucleotide form, the sequence is TGCGCCAGCATGGGCCAAACCGGGTGGCTGTTTTTT. It specifies CASMGQTGWLFF.